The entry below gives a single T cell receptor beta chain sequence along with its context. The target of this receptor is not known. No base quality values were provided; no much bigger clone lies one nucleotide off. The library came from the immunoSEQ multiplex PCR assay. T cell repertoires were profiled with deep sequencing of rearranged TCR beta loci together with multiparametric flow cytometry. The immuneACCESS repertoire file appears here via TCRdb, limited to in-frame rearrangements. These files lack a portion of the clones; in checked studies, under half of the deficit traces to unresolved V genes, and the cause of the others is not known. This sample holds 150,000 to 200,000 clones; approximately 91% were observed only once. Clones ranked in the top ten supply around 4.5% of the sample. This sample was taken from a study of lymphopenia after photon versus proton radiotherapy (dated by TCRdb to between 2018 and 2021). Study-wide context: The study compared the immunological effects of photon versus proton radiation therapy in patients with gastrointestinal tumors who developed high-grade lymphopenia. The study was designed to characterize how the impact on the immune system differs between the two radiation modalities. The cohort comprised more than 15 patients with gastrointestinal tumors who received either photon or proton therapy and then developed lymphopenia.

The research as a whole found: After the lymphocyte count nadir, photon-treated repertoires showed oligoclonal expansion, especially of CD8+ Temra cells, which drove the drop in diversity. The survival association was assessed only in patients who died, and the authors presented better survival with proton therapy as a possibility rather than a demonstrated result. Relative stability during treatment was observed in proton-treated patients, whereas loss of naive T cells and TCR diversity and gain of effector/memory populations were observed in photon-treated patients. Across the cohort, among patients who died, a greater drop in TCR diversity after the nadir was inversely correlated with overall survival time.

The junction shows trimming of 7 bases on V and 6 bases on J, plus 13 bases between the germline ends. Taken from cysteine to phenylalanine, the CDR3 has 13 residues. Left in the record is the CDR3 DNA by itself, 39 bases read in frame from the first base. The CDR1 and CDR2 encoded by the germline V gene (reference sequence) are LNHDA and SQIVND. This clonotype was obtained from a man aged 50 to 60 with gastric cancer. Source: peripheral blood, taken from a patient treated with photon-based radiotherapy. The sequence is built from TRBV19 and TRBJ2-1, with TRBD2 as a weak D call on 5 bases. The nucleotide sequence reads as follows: TGTGCCAGTAAGGAAAGCGGCACCAATGAGCAGTTCTTC. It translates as CASKESGTNEQFF.